There are a few counts of the clone carrying this T cell receptor (beta chain). What it binds is not known. J gave up 8 bases and V 6 bases, and 3 bases lay outside the gene matches. Per the germline V gene, CDR1 is SNHLY and CDR2 is FYNNEI. This CDR3 region has 11 residues. This sample stems from a study of cytomegalovirus exposure and HLA in healthy donors. Findings and limits, study-wide: Donor immune exposure was known only as CMV serostatus.

The PCR made use of 60 Vbeta and 13 Jbeta primers. TCRdb keeps only in-frame clones here, not all; method: immunoSEQ multiplex PCR. The sample contains under 200,000 clones, roughly 78% of which appear only once. The gene calls are TRBV2 and TRBJ1-2, with 7 bases lining up with TRBD1. The source material was PBMCs. The sequence was collected from a woman in her forties in good health and CMV-seronegative. The CDR3 here is CASREGQGYTF. In nucleotides, the CDR3 is TGTGCCAGCAGGGAGGGACAGGGCTACACCTTC.